The rows below give T cell receptor beta chains drawn from one sample of a study of identical twins. In TCRdb, the 5' RACE reads were re-called with MiXCR into one record per CDR3 protein. The table has hundreds of thousands of distinct CDR3 sequences, about 20% seen once. This sample also appeared in a second study, on T cells expressing NK-cell markers.

Input material: PBMCs. These receptors were obtained from a young woman in good health. The CDR3 runs from the conserved cysteine through the conserved F or W. The D gene is left open where the match is weak. Rows may omit the clone size; those that give it use once, few, many or a size class.

j_gene	v_gene	abundance	d_gene	CDR3nt	CDR3aa
TRBJ1-5	TRBV20-1	NA	NA	TGCAGTGCACTAGGACATAGCAATCAGCCCCAGCATTTT	CSALGHSNQPQHF
TRBJ2-5	TRBV6-5	NA	NA	TGTGCCAGCAGTTATGCAAGGACCCAGTACTTC	CASSYARTQYF
TRBJ2-5	TRBV5-1	many	NA	TGCGCCAGCAGCAGAGGGACATCCCAAGAGACCCAGTACTTC	CASSRGTSQETQYF
TRBJ1-2	TRBV7-2	NA	NA	TGTGCCAGCAGCTTAGTGGTAGACACCCCAAACTATGGCTACACCTTC	CASSLVVDTPNYGYTF
TRBJ2-1	TRBV7-2	NA	TRBD2	TGTGCCAGCAGCTTAGCATGGCGGGAGAATGAGCAGTTCTTC	CASSLAWRENEQFF
TRBJ2-3	TRBV6-1	NA	NA	TGTGCCAGCAGTCCGACCGGACAGACAGATACGCAGTATTTT	CASSPTGQTDTQYF
TRBJ1-6	TRBV6-5	few	TRBD1	TGTGCCAGCCAGACAGGGAATTCACCCCTCCACTTT	CASQTGNSPLHF
TRBJ1-2	TRBV6-1	few	TRBD1	TGTGCCAGCACCAGGACAGGGTGGTTCGGCTACACCTTC	CASTRTGWFGYTF
TRBJ2-2	TRBV5-1	NA	TRBD1	TGCGCCAGCAGCTTGGGACAGGGTGACCACGGGGAGCTGTTTTTT	CASSLGQGDHGELFF
TRBJ1-3	TRBV5-1	few	TRBD1	TGCGCCAGCAGCGCGGACAGGGGCGGCGGAAACACCATATATTTT	CASSADRGGGNTIYF
TRBJ2-3	TRBV6-2/TRBV6-3	few	NA	TGTGCCAGCTGCCCCCGGGGACCGCTACCTGATACGCAGTATTTT	CASCPRGPLPDTQYF
TRBJ2-1	TRBV5-5	few	NA	TGTGCCAGCAGCACGCGACAGAGCTCCTACAATGAGCAGTTCTTC	CASSTRQSSYNEQFF
TRBJ1-1	TRBV12-3/TRBV12-4	NA	NA	TGTGCCAGCACCCTAGGGTCGTCGAACACTGAAGCTTTCTTT	CASTLGSSNTEAFF
TRBJ2-1	TRBV6-5	NA	NA	TGTGCCAGCAGTTACTCAGGCGGGACCTACAATGAGCAGTTCTTC	CASSYSGGTYNEQFF
TRBJ1-1	TRBV27	few	TRBD1	TGTGCCAGCAGTTTATCGACAGGGGCGGACACTGAAGCTTTCTTT	CASSLSTGADTEAFF
TRBJ2-2	TRBV24-1	NA	TRBD1	TGTGCCACCAGTGAAGGGACAGGGGAAACCGGGGAGCTGTTTTTT	CATSEGTGETGELFF
TRBJ2-5	TRBV28	NA	NA	TGTGCCAGCAGTTTATCCTGGGGTCACCGGTACTTC	CASSLSWGHRYF
TRBJ2-7	TRBV7-2	NA	NA	TGTGCCAGCAGCTTAGACCGGAGGGTGGGGGGTGAGCAGTACTTC	CASSLDRRVGGEQYF
TRBJ2-3	TRBV20-1	few	TRBD2	TGCAGTGCTATTTTCAGCGGGGGGGCCAAAGGAACGCAGTATTTT	CSAIFSGGAKGTQYF
TRBJ1-5	TRBV2	NA	NA	TGTGCCAGCAAGATGGGGCCAGGGATGTATCAGCCCCAGCATTTT	CASKMGPGMYQPQHF
TRBJ2-1	TRBV3-1	few	TRBD2	TGTGCCAGCAGCCAATGGGCGGGAGGGGACAATGAGCAGTTCTTC	CASSQWAGGDNEQFF
TRBJ2-5	TRBV4-1	NA	TRBD2	TGCGCCAGCAGCCAAGGTTCGGCGGGAGAAGAGACCCAGTACTTC	CASSQGSAGEETQYF
TRBJ2-1	TRBV2	NA	TRBD2	TGTGCCAGCAGTGGACTAGCGGGGGGGCAACTCTCCTACAATGAGCAGTTCTTC	CASSGLAGGQLSYNEQFF
TRBJ2-5	TRBV2	NA	NA	TGTGCCAGCAGTGAGGGCAGGAAAGAGACCCAGTACTTC	CASSEGRKETQYF